This paragraph covers one T cell receptor (beta chain) sequence. These data originate in a study of control samples from healthy donors and cancer patients. Assay used: immunoSEQ multiplex PCR; TCRdb lists only in-frame clones, some missing. The table lists 70,000 to 80,000 clones, roughly nine tenths of them singletons. CDR3 length equals 15 residues. Trimming removed 2 bases from V and 7 bases from J, with 14 bases in between. Germline V lookup: CDR1 KGHSH, CDR2 LQKENI. The rearrangement uses TRBV18 and TRBJ1-4, with TRBD1 as a possible D gene (5 bases). The sequenced sample consisted of PBMCs. This clonotype originated in a woman between 50 and 59 years old with colorectal cancer. CDR3 bases: TGTGCCAGCTCACCAAGTGGCGCAAGGGGTGAAAAACTGTTTTTT. Residues: CASSPSGARGEKLFF.